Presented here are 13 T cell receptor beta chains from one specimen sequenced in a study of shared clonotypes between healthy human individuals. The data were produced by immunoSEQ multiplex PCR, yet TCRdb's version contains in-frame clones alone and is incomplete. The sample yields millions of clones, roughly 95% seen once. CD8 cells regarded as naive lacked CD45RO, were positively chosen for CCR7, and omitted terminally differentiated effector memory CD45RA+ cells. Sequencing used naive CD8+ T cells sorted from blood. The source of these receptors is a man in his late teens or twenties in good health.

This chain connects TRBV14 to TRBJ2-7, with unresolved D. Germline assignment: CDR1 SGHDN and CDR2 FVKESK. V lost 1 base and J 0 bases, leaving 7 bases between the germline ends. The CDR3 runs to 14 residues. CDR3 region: CASSQVGISYEQYF. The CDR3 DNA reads TGTGCCAGCAGCCAAGTAGGGATCTCCTACGAGCAGTACTTC.

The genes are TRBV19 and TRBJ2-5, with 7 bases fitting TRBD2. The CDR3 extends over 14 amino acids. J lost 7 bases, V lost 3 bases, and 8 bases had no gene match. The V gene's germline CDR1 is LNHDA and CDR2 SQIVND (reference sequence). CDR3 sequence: CASSIERDLGTQYF. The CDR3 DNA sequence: TGTGCCAGTAGTATCGAGCGGGACCTGGGGACCCAGTACTTC. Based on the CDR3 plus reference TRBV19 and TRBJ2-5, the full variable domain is DGGITQSPKYLFRKEGQNVTLSCEQNLNHDAMYWYRQDPGQGLRLIYYSQIVNDFQKGDIAEGYSVSREKKESFPLTVTSAQKNPTAFYLCASSIERDLGTQYFGPGTRLLVL.

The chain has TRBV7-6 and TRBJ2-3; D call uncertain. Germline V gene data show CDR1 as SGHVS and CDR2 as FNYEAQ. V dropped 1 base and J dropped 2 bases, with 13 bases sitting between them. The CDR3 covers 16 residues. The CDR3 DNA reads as TGTGCCAGCAGCTTAGGGGCCGCACGAGTCACAGATACGCAGTATTTT. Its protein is CASSLGAARVTDTQYF.

CDR3 in DNA: TGCGCCAGCAGCCACGTTCAACTAGCGGAAGACAATGAGCAGTTCTTC. Translating gives CASSHVQLAEDNEQFF. The chain joins TRBV4-3 to TRBJ2-1; TRBD2 matches 8 bases. This CDR3 spans 16 amino acids. Per the germline V gene, CDR1 is LGHNA and CDR2 is YSLEER. V dropped 3 bases and J dropped 5; count of bases not matched to a gene: 9.

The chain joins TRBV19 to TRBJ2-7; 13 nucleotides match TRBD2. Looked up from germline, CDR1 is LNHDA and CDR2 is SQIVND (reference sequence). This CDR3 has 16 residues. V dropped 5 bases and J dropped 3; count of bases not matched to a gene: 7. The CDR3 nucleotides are TGTGCCAGTAGTCCCCGAGGGACTAGCGGGATCTACGAGCAGTACTTC. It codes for CASSPRGTSGIYEQYF.

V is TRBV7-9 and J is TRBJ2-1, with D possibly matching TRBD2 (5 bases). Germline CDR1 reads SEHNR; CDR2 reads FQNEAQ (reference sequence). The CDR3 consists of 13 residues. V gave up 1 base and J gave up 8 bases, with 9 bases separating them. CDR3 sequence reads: CASSLGGSDEQFF. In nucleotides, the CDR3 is TGTGCCAGCAGCTTAGGGGGTAGCGATGAGCAGTTCTTC. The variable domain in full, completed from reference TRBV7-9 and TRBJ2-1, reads DTGVSQNPRHKITKRGQNVTFRCDPISEHNRLYWYRQTLGQGPEFLTYFQNEAQLEKSRLLSDRFSAERPKGSFSTLEIQRTEQGDSAMYLCASSLGGSDEQFFGPGTRLTVL.

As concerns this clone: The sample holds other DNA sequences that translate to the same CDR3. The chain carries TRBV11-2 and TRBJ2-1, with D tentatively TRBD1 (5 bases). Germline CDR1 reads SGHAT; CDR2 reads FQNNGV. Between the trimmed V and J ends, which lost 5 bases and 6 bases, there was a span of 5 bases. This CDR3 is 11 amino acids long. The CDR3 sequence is CASSQGNEQFF. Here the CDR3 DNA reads TGTGCCAGCAGCCAGGGCAATGAGCAGTTCTTC.

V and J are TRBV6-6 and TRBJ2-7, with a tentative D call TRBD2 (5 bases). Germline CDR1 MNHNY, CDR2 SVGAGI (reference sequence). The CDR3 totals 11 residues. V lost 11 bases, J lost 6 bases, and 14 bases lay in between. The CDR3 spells CASEGNSEQYF. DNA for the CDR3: TGTGCCTCCGAGGGAAACTCCGAGCAGTACTTC.

CDR3 sequence (DNA): TGTGCCAGCAGTTTAGACGGCAGCGAGCAGTACTTC. Translation gives CASSLDGSEQYF. The rearrangement uses TRBV27 and TRBJ2-7; D ambiguous. CDR3 length: 12 amino acids. CDR1 is MNHEY and CDR2 is SMNVEV in the germline V gene (reference sequence). Trimming stripped 2 bases from V and 6 bases from J, with 8 bases between.

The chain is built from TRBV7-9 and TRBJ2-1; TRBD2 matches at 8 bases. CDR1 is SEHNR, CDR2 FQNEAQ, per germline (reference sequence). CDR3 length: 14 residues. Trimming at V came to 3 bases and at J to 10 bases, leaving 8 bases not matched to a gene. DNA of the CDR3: TGTGCCAGCAGCTTTTTCGCCCCTAGCGGGGAGCAGTTCTTC. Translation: CASSFFAPSGEQFF.

This CDR3 reads CASSTHMGTYSNQPQHF. The DNA of the CDR3 is TGTGCCAGTAGTACCCATATGGGTACCTATAGCAATCAGCCCCAGCATTTT. The rearrangement uses TRBV19 and TRBJ1-5, with D unclear. The CDR3 loop spans 17 amino acids. Trimming shortened V by 4 bases and J by 0 bases, and 16 bases separated the two germline ends. Germline CDR1 LNHDA, CDR2 SQIVND (reference sequence).

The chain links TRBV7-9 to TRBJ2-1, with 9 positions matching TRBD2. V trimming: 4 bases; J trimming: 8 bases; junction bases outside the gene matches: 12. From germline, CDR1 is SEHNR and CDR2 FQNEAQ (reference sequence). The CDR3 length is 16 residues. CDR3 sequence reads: CASSSGAGGPQDEQFF. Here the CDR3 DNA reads TGTGCCAGCAGCTCGGGGGCGGGAGGGCCCCAGGATGAGCAGTTCTTC.

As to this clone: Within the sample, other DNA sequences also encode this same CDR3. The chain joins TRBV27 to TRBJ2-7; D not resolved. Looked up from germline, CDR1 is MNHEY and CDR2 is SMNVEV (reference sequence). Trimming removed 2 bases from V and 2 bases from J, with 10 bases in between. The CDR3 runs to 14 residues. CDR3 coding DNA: TGTGCCAGCAGTTTACTCGGGCAAACCTACGAGCAGTACTTC. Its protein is CASSLLGQTYEQYF.